The 7 T cell receptor beta chains listed next were all sequenced from one sample in a study of T cells in Graves' hyperthyroidism and ophthalmopathy. Authors of the study amplified TCR beta CDR3 regions from RNA transcripts. During a first-round RT-PCR of the TCR CDR3, the HTBI primer set was used. TCRdb reprocessed the multiplex PCR reads with MiXCR, giving one entry per CDR3 protein. The sample holds 400,000 to 550,000 distinct CDR3 sequences; roughly an eighth are singletons and the top ten take less than 20%. The material sequenced was blood. Source of these receptors: a woman under 30 with Graves' hyperthyroidism.

This clonotype showed up many times. At one end the junction does not follow the germline gene, possibly because of a read error. The CDR3 spells CASSITGGRLSTGELFF. In nucleotides, the CDR3 is TGTGCCAGCAGCATAACAGGGGGCCGTTTGAGCACCGGGGAGCTGTTTTTT. The J gene is TRBJ2-2, the V gene TRBV7-3, with TRBD1 matching over 9 bases. Germline values: CDR1 SGHTA, CDR2 FQGTGA. CDR3 length equals 17 residues.

This clonotype was picked up many times. The V gene is TRBV12-3 or TRBV12-4, the J gene TRBJ2-1, with unresolved D. This CDR3 region has 12 residues. The V end lost 5 bases, the J end lost 12 bases, and 14 bases lay between the germline ends. The CDR3 reads CASSPLDRRQFF. The CDR3 DNA reads as TGTGCCAGCAGTCCCCTCGATAGACGGCAGTTCTTC.

This clonotype was seen repeatedly, ten times or more. The chain is built from TRBV30 and TRBJ2-1, with 14 bases identical to TRBD2. The germline V gene encodes CDR1 GTSNPN and CDR2 SVGIG (reference sequence). The CDR3 sequence is 15 residues long. V dropped 3 bases and J dropped 9; count of bases not matched to a gene: 7. The CDR3 DNA reads as TGTGCCTGGAGGACTAGCGGGAGGGAAGGGGGTGAGCAGTTCTTC. Its translation: CAWRTSGREGGEQFF.

This clonotype came up many times. The CDR3 sequence is CASSLGRQNYGYTF. CDR3 DNA: TGTGCCAGCAGCTTAGGGCGTCAGAACTATGGCTACACCTTC. The rearrangement uses TRBV7-2 and TRBJ1-2; D is undetermined. Germline V gene sequence: CDR1 SGHTA, CDR2 FQGNSA. The CDR3 length is 14 residues. V shed 1 base and J shed 2 bases, with 8 bases lying between them.

This sequence joins TRBV9 and TRBJ1-3, with 8 nucleotides matching TRBD1. This CDR3 spans 17 amino acids. Germline V gives CDR1 SGDLS, CDR2 YYNGEE. The J segment lost 3 bases and the V segment lost 3 bases, leaving 11 bases of the junction unmatched. CDR3 residues: CASSERTGSNFGNTIYF. The CDR3 DNA sequence: TGTGCCAGCAGCGAGCGGACAGGGAGTAATTTTGGAAACACCATATATTTT.

This clonotype came up many times. The CDR3 protein is CAWSQKLANTGELFF. The DNA of the CDR3 is TGTGCCTGGAGTCAAAAGCTAGCGAACACCGGGGAGCTGTTTTTT. This chain uses TRBV30 with TRBJ2-2; D ambiguous. CDR1 and CDR2 from the germline V gene are GTSNPN and SVGIG (reference sequence). Trimming removed 2 bases at V and 0 bases at J, with 10 bases between. This CDR3 region has 15 residues.

This clonotype was observed many times. This rearrangement joins TRBV11-2 to TRBJ1-2; 8 bases fit TRBD1. J lost 8 bases, V lost 5 bases, and 13 bases had no gene match. From germline, CDR1 is SGHAT and CDR2 FQNNGV. The CDR3 length is 15 residues. Here the CDR3 reads CASSRYPDRVGGYTF. The DNA of the CDR3 is TGTGCCAGCAGCCGTTACCCGGACAGGGTGGGAGGCTACACCTTC.